Presented here are 20 T cell receptor beta chains from one specimen sequenced in a study of OX40 agonist ivuxolimab in advanced cancers. Some clones are missing from TCRdb's copy, which holds only in-frame ones; the method was immunoSEQ multiplex PCR. The data show approximately 76,000 clones, 85% seen once. Sequenced here: CD4+ or CD8+ T cells sorted from blood, sampled in a trial of the OX40 agonist ivuxolimab. The receptors originated from an adult with an advanced solid tumor such as melanoma, head and neck, liver or kidney cancer.

The sample holds a few counts of this clone. J is TRBJ2-7 and V is TRBV27, with 7 bases fitting TRBD2. The CDR3 consists of 14 residues. With V trimmed by 4 bases and J by 5 bases, 8 bases remained unmatched. Germline CDR1 is MNHEY and CDR2 is SMNVEV (reference sequence). In nucleotides, the CDR3 is TGTGCCAGCAGTTCCCTTAGCGGGCTCCACGAGCAGTACTTC. Translated, it gives CASSSLSGLHEQYF.

V gene TRBV18 combines with J gene TRBJ1-2; D is possibly TRBD1 (6 bases). The CDR3 is 15 amino acids. V was pared by 3 bases and J by 4 bases, with 15 bases between. Looked up from germline, CDR1 is KGHSH and CDR2 is LQKENI. The CDR3 spells CASSPRGDKVYGYTF. In nucleotides, the CDR3 is TGTGCCAGCTCACCGAGGGGGGATAAGGTCTATGGCTACACCTTC. Based on the CDR3 plus reference TRBV18 and TRBJ1-2, the full variable domain is NAGVMQNPRHLVRRRGQEARLRCSPMKGHSHVYWYRQLPEEGLKFMVYLQKENIIDESGMPKERFSAEFPKEGPSILRIQQVVRGDSAAYFCASSPRGDKVYGYTFGSGTRLTVV.

This clone was detected only once. CDR3 DNA sequence: TGTGCCAGCAGGCGTAGGGCACTCTCCTACGAGCAGTACTTC. It encodes CASRRRALSYEQYF. The J gene is TRBJ2-7, the V gene TRBV7-2; D not resolved. This CDR3 contains 14 residues. V lost 6 bases and J lost 0, with 12 bases in between. Germline V gives CDR1 SGHTA, CDR2 FQGNSA.

The chain joins TRBV6-5 to TRBJ2-5; D is uncertain. The CDR3 spans 15 residues. The V gene lost 6 bases and the J gene lost 1 base, with 15 bases spanning the gap. Germline values: CDR1 MNHEY, CDR2 SVGAGI. The DNA of the CDR3 is TGTGCCAGCAGCCAGGCATGGTCTCTCCAAGAGACCCAGTACTTC. It yields the protein CASSQAWSLQETQYF.

V and J are TRBV19 and TRBJ2-6; D is tentatively TRBD1 or TRBD2 (5 bases each). With 6 bases removed from V and 0 bases from J, the gap between germline ends came to 18 bases. CDR1 LNHDA and CDR2 SQIVND come from the germline V gene (reference sequence). The CDR3 sequence is 18 residues long. The chain's CDR3 is CASRRWDPRSSGANVLTF. The CDR3 DNA is TGTGCCAGTAGGCGATGGGACCCCAGATCCTCTGGGGCCAACGTCCTGACTTTC.

V is TRBV4-1 and J is TRBJ2-3; 12 bases are shared with TRBD2. The CDR3 loop spans 17 amino acids. Germline V lookup: CDR1 MGHRA, CDR2 YSYEKL. J was trimmed by 0 bases and V by 0 bases; bases with no gene match: 1. Written as DNA, the CDR3 is TGCGCCAGCAGCCAAGAAACTAGCGGGGGGAGCACAGATACGCAGTATTTT. As protein: CASSQETSGGSTDTQYF.

This sequence joins TRBV19 and TRBJ2-5; TRBD2 is a possible D gene (5 bases). V was clipped by 5 bases and J by 2 bases, with 9 bases between them. Germline CDR1 is LNHDA and CDR2 is SQIVND (reference sequence). This CDR3 is 13 amino acids long. The CDR3 DNA follows: TGTGCCAGTAGTGTAGGCGGGCAAGAGACCCAGTACTTC. Residues: CASSVGGQETQYF.

This sequence joins TRBV4-2 and TRBJ2-5; D perhaps matches TRBD1 (6 bases). Germline lookup yields CDR1 LGHNA and CDR2 YNFKEQ. Trimming cost V 3 bases and J 4 bases, with 12 bases left between them. The CDR3 covers 14 residues. DNA for the CDR3: TGTGCCAGCAGCCACCCAGGGGTCGGAGAGACCCAGTACTTC. It yields the protein CASSHPGVGETQYF.

The chain uses TRBV11-2 and TRBJ1-3; 7 nucleotides agree with TRBD1. Per germline, CDR1 SGHAT and CDR2 FQNNGV. Trimming at V came to 5 bases and at J to 0 bases, leaving 7 bases not matched to a gene. This CDR3 region has 16 residues. CDR3 bases: TGTGCCAGCAGCCCCCGAGGGACAGCCTCTGGAAACACCATATATTTT. This gives the protein CASSPRGTASGNTIYF.

The genes are TRBV29-1 and TRBJ1-2; tentative D call: TRBD1 (5 bases). V was shortened by 4 bases and J by 3 bases, with 12 bases between the two germline ends. In germline, CDR1 is SQVTM, CDR2 ANQGSEA. The CDR3 totals 13 residues. The CDR3 sequence: CSVVGRGDYGYTF. The CDR3, as DNA: TGCAGCGTTGTGGGGAGGGGTGACTATGGCTACACCTTC.

This rearrangement joins TRBV5-1 to TRBJ2-5, with a possible D match to TRBD1 (6 bases). The length of the CDR3 is 13 residues. Germline V lookup: CDR1 SGHRS, CDR2 YFSETQ. V shed 1 base and J shed 5 bases, with 9 bases lying between them. DNA of the CDR3: TGCGCCAGCAGCTTGCAGGGGCGCGAGACCCAGTACTTC. Translation: CASSLQGRETQYF.

The CDR3 reads CASSNRETQYF. CDR3 nucleotides: TGTGCCAGCTCCAACAGGGAGACCCAGTACTTC. The rearrangement links TRBV18 to TRBJ2-5; D is perhaps TRBD1 (5 bases). V was clipped by 6 bases and J by 5 bases, with 7 bases between them. Per germline, CDR1 KGHSH and CDR2 LQKENI. The CDR3 is 11 amino acids.

The V gene is TRBV6-6, the J gene TRBJ2-7; D is unresolved. V gave up 0 bases and J gave up 0 bases, with 6 bases separating them. Germline CDR1 MNHNY, CDR2 SVGAGI (reference sequence). The CDR3 consists of 14 residues. The CDR3 region has the DNA TGTGCCAGCAGTTACTCGAAGACCTCCTACGAGCAGTACTTC. Translated: CASSYSKTSYEQYF.

The rearrangement joins TRBV5-6 to TRBJ2-2; 8 bases match TRBD1. CDR1 and CDR2 (germline): SGHDT, YYEEEE. Trimming at V came to 7 bases and at J to 1 base, leaving 6 bases not matched to a gene. The CDR3 runs 15 residues. CDR3 sequence: CASVRQGMNTGELFF. The CDR3 DNA reads TGTGCCAGCGTAAGACAGGGGATGAACACCGGGGAGCTGTTTTTT.

The J gene is TRBJ2-3, the V gene TRBV7-2, with D perhaps matching TRBD1 (6 bases). In germline, CDR1 is SGHTA, CDR2 FQGNSA. The length of the CDR3 is 17 residues. The ends were cut back, 2 bases at V and 4 bases at J, with 19 bases in the middle. The CDR3 DNA reads as TGTGCCAGCAGCTTATACAGTTTCCAGGGGATGCCAGATACGCAGTATTTT. As protein: CASSLYSFQGMPDTQYF.

The V and J genes are TRBV5-1 and TRBJ1-2; perhaps TRBD1 as D (5 bases). V lost 4 bases, J lost 8 bases, and 15 bases lay in between. This CDR3 has 13 residues. From germline, CDR1 is SGHRS and CDR2 YFSETQ. The CDR3 loop is CASSGGGGGGYTF. CDR3 coding DNA: TGCGCCAGCAGCGGCGGCGGCGGGGGAGGCTACACCTTC.

V gene TRBV6-5 combines with J gene TRBJ1-4; tentatively, D is TRBD1 (5 bases). Germline-derived CDR1 and CDR2 are MNHEY and SVGAGI. V was pared by 8 bases and J by 8 bases, with 15 bases between. The CDR3 covers 13 residues. This CDR3 is CASLRGFPEKLFF. CDR3 DNA: TGTGCCAGCCTGAGGGGCTTCCCAGAAAAACTGTTTTTT.

J is TRBJ2-7 and V is TRBV6-6; no clear D gene. Deletions cut 5 bases from V and 5 bases from J, with 13 bases between. The CDR3 is 13 residues long. The germline gives CDR1 MNHNY, CDR2 SVGAGI (reference sequence). The CDR3 nucleotides are TGTGCCAGCAGTACCCAGGTGACCAACGAGCAGTACTTC. Translating gives CASSTQVTNEQYF.

This chain joins TRBV5-1 and TRBJ2-5, with D possibly matching TRBD2 (7 bases). Trimming took 0 bases from V and 5 from J, leaving 17 bases between them. This CDR3 has 16 amino acids. Per the germline V gene, CDR1 is SGHRS and CDR2 is YFSETQ. CDR3 in amino acids: CASSLGIGGGRETQYF. The CDR3 coding sequence is TGCGCCAGCAGCTTGGGGATCGGCGGGGGCAGGGAGACCCAGTACTTC.

The J gene is TRBJ2-2, the V gene TRBV5-1; D possibly corresponds to TRBD2 (6 bases). V was clipped by 5 bases and J by 7 bases, with 15 bases between them. CDR1 and CDR2 (germline): SGHRS, YFSETQ. The CDR3 contains 14 residues. The CDR3 DNA sequence: TGCGCCAGCAGACAAACCGGACTAAACGGGGAGCTGTTTTTT. Protein sequence: CASRQTGLNGELFF.